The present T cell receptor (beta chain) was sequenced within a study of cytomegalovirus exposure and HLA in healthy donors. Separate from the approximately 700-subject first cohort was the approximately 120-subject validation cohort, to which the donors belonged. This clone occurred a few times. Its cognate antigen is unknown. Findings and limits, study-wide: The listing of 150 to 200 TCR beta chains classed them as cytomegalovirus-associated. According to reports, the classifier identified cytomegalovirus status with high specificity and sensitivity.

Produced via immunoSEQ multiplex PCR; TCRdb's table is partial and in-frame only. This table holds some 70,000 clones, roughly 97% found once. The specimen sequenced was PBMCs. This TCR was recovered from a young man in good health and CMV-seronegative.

CDR3 in DNA: TGCAGCGTTGAAGCCGGGCAGGGTACTGAAGCTTTCTTT. Residues: CSVEAGQGTEAFF. The chain recombines TRBV29-1 with TRBJ1-1; D may be TRBD1 (5 bases). The CDR3 covers 13 residues. CDR1 is SQVTM and CDR2 is ANQGSEA in the germline V gene. The V gene lost 1 base and the J gene lost 5 bases, with 11 bases spanning the gap.